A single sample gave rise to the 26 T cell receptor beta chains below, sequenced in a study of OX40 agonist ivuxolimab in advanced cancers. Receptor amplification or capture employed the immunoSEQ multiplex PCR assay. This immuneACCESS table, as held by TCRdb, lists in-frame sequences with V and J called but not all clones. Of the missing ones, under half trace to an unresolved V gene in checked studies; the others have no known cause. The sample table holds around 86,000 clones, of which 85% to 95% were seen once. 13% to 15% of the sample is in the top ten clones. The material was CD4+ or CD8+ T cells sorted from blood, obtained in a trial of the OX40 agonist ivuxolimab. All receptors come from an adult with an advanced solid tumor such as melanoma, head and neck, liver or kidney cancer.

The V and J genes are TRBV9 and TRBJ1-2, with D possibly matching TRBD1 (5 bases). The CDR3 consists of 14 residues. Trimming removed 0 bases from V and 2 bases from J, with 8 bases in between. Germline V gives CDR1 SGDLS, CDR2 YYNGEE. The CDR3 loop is CASSVEGRNYGYTF. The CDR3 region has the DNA TGTGCCAGCAGCGTAGAGGGACGGAACTATGGCTACACCTTC.

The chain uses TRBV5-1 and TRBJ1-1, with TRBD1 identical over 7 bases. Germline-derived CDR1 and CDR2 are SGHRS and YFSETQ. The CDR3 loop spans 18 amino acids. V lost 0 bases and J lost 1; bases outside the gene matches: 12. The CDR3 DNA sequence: TGCGCCAGCAGCTTGGAATCACAGGGGTTCCGCGGGAACACTGAAGCTTTCTTT. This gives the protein CASSLESQGFRGNTEAFF.

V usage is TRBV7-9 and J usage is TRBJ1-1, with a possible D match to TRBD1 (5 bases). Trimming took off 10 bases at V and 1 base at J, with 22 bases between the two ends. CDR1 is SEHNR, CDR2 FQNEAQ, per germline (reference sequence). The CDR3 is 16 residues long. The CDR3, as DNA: TGTGCCACCTCGCACGGGGGAAGGGGATGGAACACTGAAGCTTTCTTT. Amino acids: CATSHGGRGWNTEAFF.

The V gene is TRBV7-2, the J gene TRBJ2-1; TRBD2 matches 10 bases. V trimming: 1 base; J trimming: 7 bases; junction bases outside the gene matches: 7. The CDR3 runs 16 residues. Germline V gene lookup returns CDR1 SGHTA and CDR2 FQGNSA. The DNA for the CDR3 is TGTGCCAGCAGCTTAGAGTGGGCTAGCGGGAGTAATGAGCAGTTCTTC. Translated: CASSLEWASGSNEQFF.

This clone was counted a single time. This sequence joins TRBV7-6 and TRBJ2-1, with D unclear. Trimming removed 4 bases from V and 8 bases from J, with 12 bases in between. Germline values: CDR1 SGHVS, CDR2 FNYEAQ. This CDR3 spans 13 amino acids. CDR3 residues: CASSSETVDEQFF. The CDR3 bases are TGTGCCAGCAGCTCAGAGACCGTGGATGAGCAGTTCTTC.

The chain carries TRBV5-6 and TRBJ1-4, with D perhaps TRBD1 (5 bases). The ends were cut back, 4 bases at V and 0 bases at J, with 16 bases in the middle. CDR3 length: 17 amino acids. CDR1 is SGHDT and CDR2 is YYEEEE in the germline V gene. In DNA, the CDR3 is TGTGCCAGCAGCCATGGTGGGGGATCGGCAACTAATGAAAAACTGTTTTTT. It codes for CASSHGGGSATNEKLFF.

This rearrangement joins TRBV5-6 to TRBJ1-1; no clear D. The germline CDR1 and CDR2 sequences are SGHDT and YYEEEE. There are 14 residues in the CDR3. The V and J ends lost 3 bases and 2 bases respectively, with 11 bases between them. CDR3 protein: CASSSLRLNTEAFF. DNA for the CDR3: TGTGCCAGCAGCTCACTTCGCCTAAACACTGAAGCTTTCTTT.

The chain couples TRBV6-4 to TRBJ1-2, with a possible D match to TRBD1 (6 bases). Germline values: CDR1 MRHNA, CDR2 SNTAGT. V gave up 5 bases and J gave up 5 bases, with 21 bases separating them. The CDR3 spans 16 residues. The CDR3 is CASSPGFIDRIYGYTF. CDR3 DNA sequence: TGTGCCAGCAGTCCTGGTTTCATAGACAGGATTTATGGCTACACCTTC.

The chain's CDR3 is CASSVVIDSAAETQYF. CDR3 DNA sequence: TGTGCCAGCAGCGTAGTGATAGACTCAGCGGCAGAGACCCAGTACTTC. V and J are TRBV9 and TRBJ2-5, with a tentative D call TRBD2 (5 bases). The V and J ends lost 0 bases and 4 bases respectively, with 16 bases between them. Germline V gene data show CDR1 as SGDLS and CDR2 as YYNGEE. The CDR3 loop spans 16 amino acids.

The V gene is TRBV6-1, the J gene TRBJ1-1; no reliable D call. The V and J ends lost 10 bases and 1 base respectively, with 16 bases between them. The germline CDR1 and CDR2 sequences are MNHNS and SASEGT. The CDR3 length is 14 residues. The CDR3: CATDGPDGNTEAFF. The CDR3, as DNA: TGTGCCACCGACGGTCCGGACGGGAACACTGAAGCTTTCTTT.

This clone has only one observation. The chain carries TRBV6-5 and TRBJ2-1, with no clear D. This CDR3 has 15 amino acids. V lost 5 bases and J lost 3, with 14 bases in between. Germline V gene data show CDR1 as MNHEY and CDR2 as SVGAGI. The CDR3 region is CASSRARTLYNEQFF. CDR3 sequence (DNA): TGTGCCAGCAGTCGCGCCCGAACCCTCTACAATGAGCAGTTCTTC.

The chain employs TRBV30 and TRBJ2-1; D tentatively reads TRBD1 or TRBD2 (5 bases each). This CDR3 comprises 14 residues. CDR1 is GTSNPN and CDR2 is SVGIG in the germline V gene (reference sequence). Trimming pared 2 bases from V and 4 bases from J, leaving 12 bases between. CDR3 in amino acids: CAWSLGESYNEQFF. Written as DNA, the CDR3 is TGTGCCTGGAGTTTGGGGGAGTCGTACAATGAGCAGTTCTTC.

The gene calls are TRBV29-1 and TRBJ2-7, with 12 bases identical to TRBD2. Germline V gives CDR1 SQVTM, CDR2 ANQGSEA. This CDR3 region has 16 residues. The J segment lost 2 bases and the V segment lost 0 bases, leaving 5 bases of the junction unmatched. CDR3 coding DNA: TGCAGCGTTGAAGATTTTGGACTAGCGGGAACCTACGAGCAGTACTTC. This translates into CSVEDFGLAGTYEQYF.

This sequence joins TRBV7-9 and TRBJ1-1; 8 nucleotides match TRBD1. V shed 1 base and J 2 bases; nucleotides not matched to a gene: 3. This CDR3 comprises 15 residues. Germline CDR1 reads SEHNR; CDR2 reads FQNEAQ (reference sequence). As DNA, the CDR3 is TGTGCCAGCAGCTTAGGCCCAGGGGGCAACACTGAAGCTTTCTTT. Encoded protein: CASSLGPGGNTEAFF.

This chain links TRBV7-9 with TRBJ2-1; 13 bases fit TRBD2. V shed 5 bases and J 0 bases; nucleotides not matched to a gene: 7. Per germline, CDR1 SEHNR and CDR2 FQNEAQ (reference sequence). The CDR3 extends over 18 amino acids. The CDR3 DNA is TGTGCCAGCAGCGCGGAAACTAGCGGGGGGGTCTCCTACAATGAGCAGTTCTTC. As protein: CASSAETSGGVSYNEQFF.

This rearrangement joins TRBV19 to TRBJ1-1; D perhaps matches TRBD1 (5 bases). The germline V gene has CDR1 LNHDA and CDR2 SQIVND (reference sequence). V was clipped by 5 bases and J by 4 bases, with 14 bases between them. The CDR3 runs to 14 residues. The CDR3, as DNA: TGTGCCAGTAGTCAGGGATTTATGAGCACTGAAGCTTTCTTT. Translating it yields CASSQGFMSTEAFF.

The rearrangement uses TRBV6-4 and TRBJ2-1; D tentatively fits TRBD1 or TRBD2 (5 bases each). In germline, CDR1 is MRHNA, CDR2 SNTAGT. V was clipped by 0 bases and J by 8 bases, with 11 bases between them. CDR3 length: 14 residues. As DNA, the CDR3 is TGTGCCAGCAGTGACTCTCTGGGGGTCGATGAGCAGTTCTTC. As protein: CASSDSLGVDEQFF.

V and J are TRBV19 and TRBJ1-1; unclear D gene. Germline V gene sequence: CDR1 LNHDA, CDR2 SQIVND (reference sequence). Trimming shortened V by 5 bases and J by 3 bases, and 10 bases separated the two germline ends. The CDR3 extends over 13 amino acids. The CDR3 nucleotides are TGTGCCAGTAGTCATGCCTTCCACACTGAAGCTTTCTTT. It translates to CASSHAFHTEAFF. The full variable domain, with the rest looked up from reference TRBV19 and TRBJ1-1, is DGGITQSPKYLFRKEGQNVTLSCEQNLNHDAMYWYRQDPGQGLRLIYYSQIVNDFQKGDIAEGYSVSREKKESFPLTVTSAQKNPTAFYLCASSHAFHTEAFFGQGTRLTVV.

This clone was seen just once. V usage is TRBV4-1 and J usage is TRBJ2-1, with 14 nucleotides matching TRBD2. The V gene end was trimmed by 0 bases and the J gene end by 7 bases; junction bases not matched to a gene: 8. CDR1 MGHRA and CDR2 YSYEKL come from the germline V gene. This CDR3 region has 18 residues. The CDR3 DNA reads TGCGCCAGCAGCCAAGAAGCGCGGGGACTAGCGGGAGTGAATGAGCAGTTCTTC. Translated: CASSQEARGLAGVNEQFF.

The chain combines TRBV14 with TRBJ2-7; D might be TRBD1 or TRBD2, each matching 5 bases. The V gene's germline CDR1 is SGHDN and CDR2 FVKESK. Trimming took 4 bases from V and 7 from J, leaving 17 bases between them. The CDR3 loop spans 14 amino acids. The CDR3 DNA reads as TGTGCCAGCAGCCTTACGGACTGGGGCTTTGAGCAGTACTTC. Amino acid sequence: CASSLTDWGFEQYF.

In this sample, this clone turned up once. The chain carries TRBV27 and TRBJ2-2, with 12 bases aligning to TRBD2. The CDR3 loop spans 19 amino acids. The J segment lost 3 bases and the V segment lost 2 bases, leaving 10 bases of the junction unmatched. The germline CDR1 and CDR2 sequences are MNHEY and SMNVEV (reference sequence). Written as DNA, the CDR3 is TGTGCCAGCAGTTTAGGGGTAACTAGCGGGAGGCAGGACACCGGGGAGCTGTTTTTT. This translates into CASSLGVTSGRQDTGELFF.

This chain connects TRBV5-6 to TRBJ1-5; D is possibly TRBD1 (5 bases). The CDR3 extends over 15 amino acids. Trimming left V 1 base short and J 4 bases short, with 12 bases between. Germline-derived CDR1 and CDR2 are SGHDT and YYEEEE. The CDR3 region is CASSLSPGRNQPQHF. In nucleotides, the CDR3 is TGTGCCAGCAGCTTGTCGCCAGGGCGAAATCAGCCCCAGCATTTT.

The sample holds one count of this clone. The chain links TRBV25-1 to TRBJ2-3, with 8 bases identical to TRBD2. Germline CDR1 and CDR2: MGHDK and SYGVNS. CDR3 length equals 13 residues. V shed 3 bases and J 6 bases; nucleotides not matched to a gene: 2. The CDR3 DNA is TGTGCCAGCAGTGAGACTAGCGTTGATACGCAGTATTTT. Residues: CASSETSVDTQYF.

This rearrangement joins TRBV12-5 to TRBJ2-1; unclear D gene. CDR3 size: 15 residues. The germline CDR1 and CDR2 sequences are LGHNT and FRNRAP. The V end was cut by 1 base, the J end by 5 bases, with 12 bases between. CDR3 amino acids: CASGLGSWQNNEQFF. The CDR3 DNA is TGTGCTAGTGGTTTGGGCTCTTGGCAGAACAATGAGCAGTTCTTC.

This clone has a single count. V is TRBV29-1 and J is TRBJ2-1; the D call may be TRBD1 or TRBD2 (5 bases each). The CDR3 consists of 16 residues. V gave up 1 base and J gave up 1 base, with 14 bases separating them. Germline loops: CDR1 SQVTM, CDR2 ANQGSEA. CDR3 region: CSVEGPGTVSYNEQFF. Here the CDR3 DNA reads TGCAGCGTTGAAGGTCCCGGGACGGTATCCTACAATGAGCAGTTCTTC.

The DNA of the CDR3 is TGTGCCAGCAGCCAAGATTATGGGACAGGGGGCTACGAGCAGTACTTC. Translating gives CASSQDYGTGGYEQYF. The V call is TRBV14, the J call TRBJ2-7; 11 positions match TRBD1. Germline loops: CDR1 SGHDN, CDR2 FVKESK. J lost 3 bases, V lost 0 bases, and 4 bases had no gene match. This CDR3 has 16 residues.